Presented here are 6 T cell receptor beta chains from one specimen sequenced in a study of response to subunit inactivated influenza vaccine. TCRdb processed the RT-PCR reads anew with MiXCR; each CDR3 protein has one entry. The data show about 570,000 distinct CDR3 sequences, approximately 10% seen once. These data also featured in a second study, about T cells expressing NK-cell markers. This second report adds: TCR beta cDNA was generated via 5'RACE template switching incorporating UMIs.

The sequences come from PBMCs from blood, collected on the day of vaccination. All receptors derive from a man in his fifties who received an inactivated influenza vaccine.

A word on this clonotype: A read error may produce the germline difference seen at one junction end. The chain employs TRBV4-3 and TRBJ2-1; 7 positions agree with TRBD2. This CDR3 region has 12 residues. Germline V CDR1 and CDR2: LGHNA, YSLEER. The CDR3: CASSQDGGVGIF. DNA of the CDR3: TGCGCCAGCAGCCAAGATGGGGGGGTGGGGATCTTC.

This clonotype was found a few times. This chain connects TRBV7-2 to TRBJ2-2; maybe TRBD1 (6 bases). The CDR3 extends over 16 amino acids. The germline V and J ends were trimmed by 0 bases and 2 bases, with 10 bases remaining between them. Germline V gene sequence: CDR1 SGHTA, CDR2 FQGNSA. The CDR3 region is CASSLAGRGNTGELFF. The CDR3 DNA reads TGTGCCAGCAGCTTAGCGGGCAGGGGAAACACCGGGGAGCTGTTTTTT.

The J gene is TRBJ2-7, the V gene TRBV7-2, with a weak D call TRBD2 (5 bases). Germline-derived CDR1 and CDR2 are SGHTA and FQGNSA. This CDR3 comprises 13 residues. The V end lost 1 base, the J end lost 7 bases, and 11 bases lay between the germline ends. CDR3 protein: CASSLGVRGEQYF. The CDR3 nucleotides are TGTGCCAGCAGCTTAGGGGTGAGAGGGGAGCAGTACTTC.

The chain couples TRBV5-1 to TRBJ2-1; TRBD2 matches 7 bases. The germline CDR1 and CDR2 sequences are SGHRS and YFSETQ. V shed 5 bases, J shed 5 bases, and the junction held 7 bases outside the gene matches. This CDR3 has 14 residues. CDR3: CASRRLAWDNEQFF. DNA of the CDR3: TGCGCCAGCAGGAGACTAGCCTGGGACAATGAGCAGTTCTTC.

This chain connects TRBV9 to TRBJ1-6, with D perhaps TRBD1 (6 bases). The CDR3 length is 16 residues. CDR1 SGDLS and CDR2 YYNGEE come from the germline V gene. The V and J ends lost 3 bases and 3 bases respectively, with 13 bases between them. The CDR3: CASSEMRQVYNSPLHF. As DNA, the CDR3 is TGTGCCAGCAGCGAGATGCGACAGGTCTATAATTCACCCCTCCACTTT.

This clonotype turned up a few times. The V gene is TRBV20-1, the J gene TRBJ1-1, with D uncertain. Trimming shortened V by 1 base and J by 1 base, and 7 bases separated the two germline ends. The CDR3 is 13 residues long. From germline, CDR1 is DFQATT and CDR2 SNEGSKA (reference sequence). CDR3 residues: CSARVHSNTEAFF. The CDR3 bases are TGCAGTGCTAGAGTGCATTCGAACACTGAAGCTTTCTTT.